This T cell receptor beta chain was retrieved from a study of T cell responses to AZD1222 COVID-19 vaccine. Study-level background: Timing groups of about 4 and about 12 weeks for second doses were pooled. Overall study results and limits: Spike-specific TCR breadth rose after two AZD1222 doses, and depth rose as well. Females outnumbered males among donors, who were mostly white British; clonal diversity was possibly underestimated. Sampled repertoires all dated from after the peak T cell response.

The method was immunoSEQ multiplex PCR; TCRdb's version includes in-frame clones alone and lacks a portion of them. The sample yields approximately 70,000 clones, roughly four fifths seen once. CDR3 length: 14 residues. Trimming removed 2 bases at V and 2 bases at J, with 9 bases between. Germline values: CDR1 MNHEY, CDR2 SVGAGI. As concerns this clone: What it recognizes is unknown.

The input for sequencing was peripheral blood, taken on day 0 of AZD1222 vaccination. V usage is TRBV6-5 and J usage is TRBJ1-1, with TRBD1 as a possible D gene (6 bases). This TCR was sampled from an adult in good health. CDR3 nucleotide sequence: TGTGCCAGCAGTTACGACAGGAAAAACACTGAAGCTTTCTTT. This codes for CASSYDRKNTEAFF.